This entry describes one T cell receptor (beta chain). Its antigen is as yet unknown. Germline CDR1 LGHDT, CDR2 YNNKEL (reference sequence). The CDR3 spans 17 residues. Between the trimmed V and J ends, which lost 1 base and 3 bases, there was a span of 18 bases. This sample is part of a study of blood T cells in healthy people across ages. Points from the study as a whole: The fall in TCR beta diversity per million T cells was roughly linear with age. Higher diversity and more naive CD4+ cells were features of long-lived donors, compared to aged donors.

The sample providers were healthy Caucasian people from Russia, aged about 6 to 90. A second about 6 to 12 cycle PCR used barcoded and J-beta primers. Each cDNA molecule, via a template-switch adaptor with 12 random nucleotides, was tagged. TCRdb reprocessed the 5' RACE reads with MiXCR, giving one entry per CDR3 protein. Among some 1.8 million distinct CDR3 sequences, more than 35% were seen once, and the ten largest hold more than 20%. J is TRBJ1-1 and V is TRBV3-1; perhaps TRBD1 as D (5 bases). The clonotype was recovered from a human donor in good health. Sequenced input: blood. CDR3 bases: TGTGCCAGCAGCCAAGGCAAGCAGGGAGTGGGGTACACTGAAGCTTTCTTT. It yields the protein CASSQGKQGVGYTEAFF.